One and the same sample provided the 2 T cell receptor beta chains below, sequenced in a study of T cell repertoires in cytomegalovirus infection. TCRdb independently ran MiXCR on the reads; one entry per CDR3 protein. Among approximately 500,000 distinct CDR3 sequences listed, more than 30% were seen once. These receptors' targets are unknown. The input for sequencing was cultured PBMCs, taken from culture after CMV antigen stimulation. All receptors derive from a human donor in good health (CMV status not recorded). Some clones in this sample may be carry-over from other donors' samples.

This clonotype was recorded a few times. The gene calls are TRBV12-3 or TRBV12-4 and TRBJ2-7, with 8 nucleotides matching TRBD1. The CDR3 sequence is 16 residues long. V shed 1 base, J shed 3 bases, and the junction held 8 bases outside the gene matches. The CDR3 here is CASSLGGQGRLYEQYF. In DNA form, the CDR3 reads TGTGCCAGCAGTTTAGGAGGACAGGGAAGACTCTACGAGCAGTACTTC.

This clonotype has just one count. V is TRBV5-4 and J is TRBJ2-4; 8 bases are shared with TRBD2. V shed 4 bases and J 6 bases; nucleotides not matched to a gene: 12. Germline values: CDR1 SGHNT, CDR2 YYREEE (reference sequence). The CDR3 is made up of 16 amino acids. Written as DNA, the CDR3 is TGTGCCAGCAGCGGTGGGCCAGCGGGAGAGGTAAACATTCAGTACTTC. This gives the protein CASSGGPAGEVNIQYF.